What follows describes a single T cell receptor beta chain. The sample is drawn from a study of blood T cell repertoires in COVID-19. Turning to the study itself: Acute-phase and convalescent COVID-19 samples originated in the United States, Italy and Spain.

Germline CDR1 and CDR2: SQVTM and ANQGSEA. V lost 3 bases, J lost 2 bases, and 8 bases stayed unmatched. CDR3 length: 15 amino acids. TCRdb's copy holds only in-frame clones and misses some; the assay was immunoSEQ multiplex PCR. This sample has 300,000 to 400,000 clones; 87% occur once, and the top ten carry just under 6.5%. The chain links TRBV29-1 to TRBJ2-7, with TRBD1 identical over 9 bases. The TCR originated in a woman in her forties or fifties with COVID-19, enrolled during active disease. Input material: peripheral blood. CDR3 residues: CSVESPGTGPYEQYF. The CDR3 DNA follows: TGCAGCGTTGAGAGTCCCGGGACAGGGCCCTACGAGCAGTACTTC.